This T cell receptor (beta chain) was retrieved from a study of control samples from healthy donors and cancer patients (dated by TCRdb to 2018 to 2020). Details on this clone: Its antigen target is currently unknown. Base qualities are not at hand, and no much larger clone is one base apart.

The CDR3 spans 16 residues, from the cysteine through the phenylalanine. CDR3 DNA is the only sequence kept; it has 48 bases, read in frame from the first base. The germline ends are 10 bases apart after V is trimmed by 1 base and J by 0 bases. For CDR1 and CDR2, the germline V gene lists MNHNS and SASEGT. Library prep was done by the immunoSEQ multiplex PCR assay. Imported from immuneACCESS, the table was reduced by TCRdb to in-frame sequences with V and J called. These copies leave out some clones; in studies compared against another copy, an unresolved V gene accounts for under half, and the cause of the remainder is not known. The table for this sample lists approximately 190,000 clones; over 80% of them were counted only once. 1.8% of the sample is held by the ten biggest clonotypes.

Sequencing used blood. The sequence links TRBV6-1 to TRBJ1-5; a confident D gene designation cannot be given. This clonotype was obtained from a man younger than 45 in good health. The CDR3 amino acid sequence is: CASSEVGRNSNQPQHF. The DNA sequence reads TGTGCCAGCAGTGAAGTCGGGAGGAATAGCAATCAGCCCCAGCATTTT.